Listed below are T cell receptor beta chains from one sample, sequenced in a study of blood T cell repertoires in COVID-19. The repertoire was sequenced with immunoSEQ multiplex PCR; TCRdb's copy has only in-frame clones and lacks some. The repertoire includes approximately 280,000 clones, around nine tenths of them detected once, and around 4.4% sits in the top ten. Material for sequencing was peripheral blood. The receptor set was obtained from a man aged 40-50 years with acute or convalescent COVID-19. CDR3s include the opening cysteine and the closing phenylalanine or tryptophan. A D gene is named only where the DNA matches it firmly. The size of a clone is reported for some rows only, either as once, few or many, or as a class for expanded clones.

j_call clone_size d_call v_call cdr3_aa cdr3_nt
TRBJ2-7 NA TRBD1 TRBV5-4 CASSRGTGGDYEQYF TGTGCCAGCAGCCGGGGGACAGGGGGGGACTACGAGCAGTACTTC
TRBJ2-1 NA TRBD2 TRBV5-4 CASSLLGGGPSYEQFF TGTGCCAGCAGCTTACTAGGCGGGGGGCCATCCTATGAGCAGTTCTTC
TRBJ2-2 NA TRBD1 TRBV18 CASSEKQGVAGELFF TGTGCCAGCTCCGAGAAGCAGGGGGTCGCCGGGGAGCTGTTTTTT
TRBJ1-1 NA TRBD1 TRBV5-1 CASGTGVNTEAFF TGCGCCAGCGGTACAGGGGTGAACACTGAAGCTTTCTTT
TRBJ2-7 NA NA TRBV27 CASSLGGRYEQYF TGTGCCAGCAGTTTGGGGGGTAGGTACGAGCAGTACTTC
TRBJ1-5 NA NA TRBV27 CASKGRPSNQPQHF TGTGCCAGCAAAGGGAGGCCTAGCAATCAGCCCCAGCATTTT
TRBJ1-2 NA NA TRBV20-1 CSASTTQGYGYTF TGCAGTGCTAGTACTACCCAGGGGTATGGCTACACCTTC
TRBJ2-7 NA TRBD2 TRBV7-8 CASSSSSGGGREQYF TGTGCCAGCAGCTCCTCTAGCGGGGGGGGCCGGGAGCAGTACTTC
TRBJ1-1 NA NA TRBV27 CASSRTAMNTEAFF TGTGCCAGCAGTCGGACAGCGATGAACACTGAAGCTTTCTTT
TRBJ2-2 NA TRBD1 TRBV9 CASSFGTGVTGELFF TGTGCCAGCTCGTTCGGGACAGGGGTCACCGGGGAGCTGTTTTTT
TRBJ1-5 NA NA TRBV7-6 CASSLQDRRTDQPQHF TGTGCCAGCAGCCTACAAGACAGGCGGACCGATCAGCCCCAGCATTTT
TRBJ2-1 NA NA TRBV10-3 CAISESSLLQWTGNEQFF TGTGCCATCAGTGAGTCGAGTCTTCTTCAGTGGACGGGGAATGAGCAGTTCTTC
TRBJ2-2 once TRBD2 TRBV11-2 CASSSRGANTGELFF TGTGCCAGCAGCTCGCGGGGGGCGAACACCGGGGAGCTGTTTTTT
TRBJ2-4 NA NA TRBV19 CASSKDGEQGFKNIQYF TGTGCCAGTAGTAAGGACGGCGAGCAGGGATTCAAAAACATTCAGTACTTC
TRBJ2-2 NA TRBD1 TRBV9 CASSGTANTGELFF TGTGCCAGCTCCGGGACAGCGAACACCGGGGAGCTGTTTTTT
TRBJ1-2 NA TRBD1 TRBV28 CASSPTGVGLDYGYTF TGTGCCAGCAGTCCTACAGGGGTAGGGTTGGACTATGGCTACACCTTC
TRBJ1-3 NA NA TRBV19 CASSFGTTGNTIYF TGTGCCAGTAGTTTCGGGACAACTGGAAACACCATATATTTT
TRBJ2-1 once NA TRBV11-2 CASSAGSSYNEQFF TGTGCCAGCAGCGCGGGAAGCTCCTACAATGAGCAGTTCTTC
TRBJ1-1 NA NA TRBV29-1 CSVSEGLNTEAFF TGCAGCGTTAGTGAGGGATTGAACACTGAAGCTTTCTTT
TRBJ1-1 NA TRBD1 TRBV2 CASSGQETPLAFF TGTGCCAGCAGCGGACAGGAGACACCTCTAGCTTTCTTT
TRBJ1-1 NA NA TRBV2 CASRDQGENTEAFF TGTGCCAGCAGGGATCAGGGTGAGAACACTGAAGCTTTCTTT
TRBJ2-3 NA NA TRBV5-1 CASTPRPLGAEDTQYF TGCGCCAGCACCCCTCGCCCCCTGGGGGCGGAAGATACGCAGTATTTT
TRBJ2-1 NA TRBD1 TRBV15 CATSSKRRDRINEQFF TGTGCCACCAGCAGTAAACGGAGGGACAGGATCAATGAGCAGTTCTTC
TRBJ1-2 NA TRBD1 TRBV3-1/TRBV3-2 CASSQTRKGAHGYTF TGTGCCAGCAGCCAGACACGGAAGGGGGCTCATGGCTACACCTTC
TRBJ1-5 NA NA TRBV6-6 CASRPAGVDNQPQHF TGTGCCAGCAGGCCAGCAGGGGTGGATAATCAGCCCCAGCATTTT
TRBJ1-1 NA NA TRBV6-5 CASSYSPGGTEAFF TGTGCCAGCAGTTACTCCCCTGGGGGGACTGAAGCTTTCTTT
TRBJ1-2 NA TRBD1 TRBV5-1 CASSLGGTGDGYTF TGCGCCAGCAGCTTGGGTGGGACAGGGGACGGCTACACCTTC
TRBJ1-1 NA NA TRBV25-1 CASSARGRTEAFF TGTGCCAGCAGCGCCCGTGGGCGCACTGAAGCTTTCTTT
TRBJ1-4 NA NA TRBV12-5 CASGLVRKNQNEKLFF TGTGCTAGTGGTTTGGTACGAAAAAACCAGAATGAAAAACTGTTTTTT
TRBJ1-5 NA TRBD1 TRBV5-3 CARRPPQGTGDQPQHF TGTGCCAGAAGGCCCCCGCAAGGGACAGGCGATCAGCCCCAGCATTTT
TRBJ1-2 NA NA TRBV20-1 CSAGGGHGYTF TGCAGTGCTGGGGGAGGGCATGGCTACACCTTC
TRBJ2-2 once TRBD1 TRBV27 CASTPDRAYSGELFF TGTGCCAGCACCCCGGACAGGGCCTACAGCGGGGAGCTGTTTTTT
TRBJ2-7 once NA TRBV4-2 CASSHLGGSYYEQYF TGTGCCAGCAGCCACCTGGGAGGTTCTTACTACGAGCAGTACTTC
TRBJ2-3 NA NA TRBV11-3 CASSLGRPTDTQYF TGTGCCAGCAGCTTAGGGAGGCCCACAGATACGCAGTATTTT
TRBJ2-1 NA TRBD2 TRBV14 CASSRLAGGVGNEQFF TGTGCCAGCAGCCGACTAGCGGGGGGCGTCGGGAATGAGCAGTTCTTC
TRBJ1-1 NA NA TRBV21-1 CASSNRTEAFF TGTGCCAGCAGCAACAGGACTGAAGCTTTCTTT
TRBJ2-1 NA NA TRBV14 CASSQLASEQFF TGTGCCAGCAGCCAACTGGCAAGTGAGCAGTTCTTC
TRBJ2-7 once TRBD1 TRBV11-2 CASSIPGTGSGEQYF TGTGCCAGCAGCATACCCGGGACAGGGTCCGGGGAGCAGTACTTC
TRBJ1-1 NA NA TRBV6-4 CASRMGLNTEAFF TGTGCCAGCAGGATGGGCCTGAACACTGAAGCTTTCTTT
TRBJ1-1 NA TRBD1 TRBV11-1 CASRFPGGTEAFF TGTGCCAGCAGATTTCCAGGGGGCACTGAAGCTTTCTTT
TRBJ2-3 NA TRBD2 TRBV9 CASSRAGSTDTQYF TGTGCCAGCAGCCGAGCGGGGAGCACAGATACGCAGTATTTT
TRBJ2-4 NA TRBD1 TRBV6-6 CASSGDRVKNIQYF TGTGCCAGCAGTGGTGACAGGGTCAAAAACATTCAGTACTTC